Each of the 6 T cell receptor beta chains below was sequenced from the same sample in a study of OX40 agonist ivuxolimab in advanced cancers. Method: immunoSEQ multiplex PCR; TCRdb's copy keeps in-frame clones and lacks some. The sample shows around 45,000 clones, 84% of them seen only once. Sequences were derived from CD4+ or CD8+ T cells sorted from blood, sampled in a trial of the OX40 agonist ivuxolimab. The receptor source for this set is an adult with an advanced solid tumor such as melanoma, head and neck, liver or kidney cancer.

The chain has TRBV19 and TRBJ2-5, with D possibly being TRBD1 (6 bases). There are 14 residues in the CDR3. V lost 5 bases and J 1 base, leaving 11 bases between the germline ends. Germline V gene data show CDR1 as LNHDA and CDR2 as SQIVND (reference sequence). CDR3 sequence (DNA): TGTGCCAGTAGTGTCCGGACAGTCCAAGAGACCCAGTACTTC. Encoded protein: CASSVRTVQETQYF. Together with reference TRBV19 and TRBJ2-5, the CDR3 gives the full variable domain: DGGITQSPKYLFRKEGQNVTLSCEQNLNHDAMYWYRQDPGQGLRLIYYSQIVNDFQKGDIAEGYSVSREKKESFPLTVTSAQKNPTAFYLCASSVRTVQETQYFGPGTRLLVL.

The gene calls are TRBV6-5 and TRBJ2-7; 9 bases are shared with TRBD1. V lost 0 bases and J lost 3; bases outside the gene matches: 3. Germline lookup yields CDR1 MNHEY and CDR2 SVGAGI. The CDR3 is 15 amino acids. CDR3 residues: CASSYSGTGRYEQYF. The CDR3 DNA reads as TGTGCCAGCAGTTACTCTGGGACAGGGCGCTACGAGCAGTACTTC.

The J gene is TRBJ1-4, the V gene TRBV6-1, with TRBD1 matching 7 bases. The length of the CDR3 is 15 residues. The germline gives CDR1 MNHNS, CDR2 SASEGT. Trimming at V came to 4 bases and at J to 2 bases, leaving 4 bases not matched to a gene. CDR3 nucleotides: TGTGCCAGCAGTGCGCCGACAGGGACTAATGAAAAACTGTTTTTT. This sequence encodes CASSAPTGTNEKLFF.

The chain has TRBV7-6 and TRBJ2-7; 9 bases fit TRBD1. The CDR3 loop spans 15 amino acids. CDR1 SGHVS and CDR2 FNYEAQ come from the germline V gene. The trim removed 3 bases at V and 2 bases at J, leaving 5 bases unmatched. CDR3 protein: CASSLTDRGPYEQYF. The CDR3 DNA reads as TGTGCCAGCAGCTTGACGGACAGGGGACCCTACGAGCAGTACTTC.

V and J are TRBV5-5 and TRBJ1-1; 8 positions match TRBD1. The trim removed 0 bases at V and 4 bases at J, leaving 5 bases unmatched. The CDR3 has 15 amino acids. CDR1 is SGHKS and CDR2 is YYEKEE in the germline V gene (reference sequence). This CDR3 reads CASSLGNRGATEAFF. The CDR3 nucleotides read TGTGCCAGCAGCTTGGGGAACAGGGGGGCCACTGAAGCTTTCTTT.

V gene TRBV7-3 combines with J gene TRBJ2-5; weak D call: TRBD2 (6 bases). The CDR3 runs to 15 residues. The germline V and J ends were trimmed by 4 bases and 1 base, with 13 bases remaining between them. CDR1 is SGHTA, CDR2 FQGTGA, per germline. This CDR3 reads CASSSLGTFQETQYF. For the CDR3, the DNA is TGTGCCAGCAGCTCGCTAGGGACTTTCCAAGAGACCCAGTACTTC.